Presented here are 24 T cell receptor beta chains from one specimen sequenced in a study of T cell responses to AZD1222 COVID-19 vaccine. Data came from immunoSEQ multiplex PCR; TCRdb stores just in-frame clones and leaves some out. In total, the table holds some 150,000 clones. Sequenced material: peripheral blood. The receptor source for this set is an adult in good health.

The J gene is TRBJ1-1, the V gene TRBV5-1; 7 nucleotides line up with TRBD1. The CDR3 totals 14 residues. Germline lookup yields CDR1 SGHRS and CDR2 YFSETQ. J was trimmed by 8 bases and V by 0 bases; bases with no gene match: 7. CDR3 DNA: TGCGCCAGCAGCTTGGTTGGGCAGGGGGTGGAAGCTTTCTTT. Protein product: CASSLVGQGVEAFF.

This chain links TRBV27 with TRBJ1-6; no clear D. The CDR3 loop spans 19 amino acids. V gave up 2 bases and J gave up 0 bases, with 17 bases separating them. Germline CDR1 is MNHEY and CDR2 is SMNVEV (reference sequence). The CDR3 region has the DNA TGTGCCAGCAGTTTAGCCCAGTGGCGGACCAGCTCCTATAATTCACCCCTCCACTTT. Translating it yields CASSLAQWRTSSYNSPLHF.

The chain employs TRBV30 and TRBJ2-3; no firm D call. CDR1 and CDR2 (germline): GTSNPN, SVGIG (reference sequence). Trimming cost V 0 bases and J 0 bases, with 4 bases left between them. The CDR3 extends over 13 amino acids. CDR3 in DNA: TGTGCCTGGAGTGTGAGGAGCACAGATACGCAGTATTTT. This translates into CAWSVRSTDTQYF.

The chain carries TRBV5-1 and TRBJ2-2; D is possibly TRBD1 (6 bases). Germline V gives CDR1 SGHRS, CDR2 YFSETQ. The CDR3 is made up of 14 amino acids. Trimming pared 3 bases from V and 6 bases from J, leaving 12 bases between. The CDR3 DNA reads TGCGCCAGCAGCTCACGGGACATTGCCGGGGAGCTGTTTTTT. It specifies CASSSRDIAGELFF. Based on the CDR3 plus reference TRBV5-1 and TRBJ2-2, the full variable domain is KAGVTQTPRYLIKTRGQQVTLSCSPISGHRSVSWYQQTPGQGLQFLFEYFSETQRNKGNFPGRFSGRQFSNSRSEMNVSTLELGDSALYLCASSSRDIAGELFFGEGSRLTVL.

The chain combines TRBV13 with TRBJ2-7; the D gene could be TRBD1 or TRBD2 (5 bases each). Germline CDR1 reads PRHDT; CDR2 reads FYEKMQ (reference sequence). Trimming left V 6 bases short and J 3 bases short, with 9 bases between. The CDR3 sequence is 12 residues long. CDR3 sequence reads: CASSTGGYEQYF. The DNA of the CDR3 is TGTGCCAGCAGTACAGGAGGCTACGAGCAGTACTTC.

The J gene is TRBJ1-1, the V gene TRBV5-1; D might be TRBD1 (6 bases). V gave up 0 bases and J gave up 5 bases, with 14 bases separating them. Germline values: CDR1 SGHRS, CDR2 YFSETQ. The CDR3 extends over 15 amino acids. The CDR3 here is CASSLVGGPRTEAFF. The DNA for the CDR3 is TGCGCCAGCAGCTTGGTTGGGGGGCCGAGGACTGAAGCTTTCTTT.

The chain recombines TRBV7-3 with TRBJ2-1; either TRBD1 or TRBD2 may supply D (6 bases each). The CDR3 has 15 amino acids. Deletions cut 0 bases from V and 2 bases from J, with 8 bases between. CDR1 is SGHTA and CDR2 is FQGTGA in the germline V gene. This chain's CDR3 is CASSLTRGPYNEQFF. CDR3 nucleotides: TGTGCCAGCAGCTTAACCCGGGGGCCCTACAATGAGCAGTTCTTC.

The V call is TRBV28, the J call TRBJ1-5; D is uncertain. CDR1 is MDHEN and CDR2 is SYDVKM in the germline V gene. This CDR3 region has 14 residues. The ends were cut back, 8 bases at V and 4 bases at J, with 15 bases in the middle. CDR3 sequence: CASHPLAVNQPQHF. CDR3 DNA sequence: TGTGCCAGCCACCCATTGGCAGTAAATCAGCCCCAGCATTTT.

The DNA of the CDR3 is TGTGCCAGCAGCTCCCAGGGTCTTTCCCGGGGCGGCGGGGAGCTGTTTTTT. Protein product: CASSSQGLSRGGGELFF. This chain connects TRBV11-3 to TRBJ2-2, with D possibly being TRBD1 or TRBD2 (5 bases each). From germline, CDR1 is SGHNT and CDR2 YENEEA. The CDR3 is 17 amino acids. V was shortened by 4 bases and J by 7 bases, with 22 bases between the two germline ends.

This rearrangement joins TRBV11-3 to TRBJ2-3; weak D call: TRBD1 (6 bases). V was pared by 1 base and J by 0 bases, with 11 bases between. CDR3 length: 16 amino acids. The germline CDR1 and CDR2 sequences are SGHNT and YENEEA. The CDR3 DNA follows: TGTGCCAGCAGCTTAGTTACAGGGTCTAGCACAGATACGCAGTATTTT. This encodes CASSLVTGSSTDTQYF.

This sequence joins TRBV14 and TRBJ1-1, with TRBD1 identical over 10 bases. Germline loops: CDR1 SGHDN, CDR2 FVKESK. The J segment lost 0 bases and the V segment lost 4 bases, leaving 14 bases of the junction unmatched. The CDR3 totals 19 residues. CDR3 residues: CASSPTPGQGIGMNTEAFF. DNA for the CDR3: TGTGCCAGCAGCCCGACACCGGGACAGGGGATTGGGATGAACACTGAAGCTTTCTTT.

The chain links TRBV18 to TRBJ1-5, with D perhaps TRBD1 (6 bases). Germline V gene data show CDR1 as KGHSH and CDR2 as LQKENI. This CDR3 has 12 residues. V shed 8 bases and J shed 6 bases, with 11 bases lying between them. The CDR3 is CASPTGTQPQHF. In DNA form, the CDR3 reads TGTGCCAGCCCTACAGGGACTCAGCCCCAGCATTTT.

The chain uses TRBV6-5 and TRBJ1-1, with no clear D. Germline V gene lookup returns CDR1 MNHEY and CDR2 SVGAGI. The germline V and J ends were trimmed by 4 bases and 0 bases, with 9 bases remaining between them. The CDR3 loop spans 14 amino acids. This CDR3 is CASSLSRMNTEAFF. The CDR3 region has the DNA TGTGCCAGCAGTTTAAGTCGCATGAACACTGAAGCTTTCTTT.

The rearrangement uses TRBV7-2 and TRBJ1-3, with a weak D call TRBD1 (5 bases). The length of the CDR3 is 14 residues. The germline V gene encodes CDR1 SGHTA and CDR2 FQGNSA. V gave up 2 bases and J gave up 4 bases, with 9 bases separating them. DNA of the CDR3: TGTGCCAGCAGCTTATGGGGCCCCGGAAACACCATATATTTT. Translating gives CASSLWGPGNTIYF.

CDR3 loop: CASSLGGSYNEQFF. The CDR3 DNA reads as TGTGCCAGCAGCTTGGGGGGATCCTACAATGAGCAGTTCTTC. This rearrangement joins TRBV7-3 to TRBJ2-1; possibly TRBD2 for D (6 bases). CDR3 length: 14 residues. The V gene lost 3 bases and the J gene lost 1 base, with 7 bases spanning the gap. Germline assignment: CDR1 SGHTA and CDR2 FQGTGA.

The V call is TRBV6-5, the J call TRBJ1-5, with a tentative D call TRBD1 (5 bases). V was clipped by 5 bases and J by 2 bases, with 13 bases between them. The CDR3 runs to 15 residues. CDR1 and CDR2 (germline): MNHEY, SVGAGI. The CDR3 reads CASSLDPGGNQPQHF. The CDR3 bases are TGTGCCAGCAGTCTGGACCCGGGGGGCAATCAGCCCCAGCATTTT.

This chain connects TRBV14 to TRBJ1-2, with TRBD1 as a possible D gene (5 bases). Germline V CDR1 and CDR2: SGHDN, FVKESK. The V and J ends lost 3 bases and 4 bases respectively, with 15 bases between them. This CDR3 spans 15 amino acids. CDR3 sequence reads: CASSQAGTHGYGYTF. The CDR3 bases are TGTGCCAGCAGCCAGGCCGGGACCCACGGCTATGGCTACACCTTC.

The chain links TRBV4-3 to TRBJ1-6, with a possible D match to TRBD1 (6 bases). The CDR3 consists of 18 residues. The germline CDR1 and CDR2 sequences are LGHNA and YSLEER. With 0 bases removed from V and 0 bases from J, the gap between germline ends came to 12 bases. The CDR3 DNA reads as TGCGCCAGCAGCCAAGATATCCAGGGGAGCTCCTATAATTCACCCCTCCACTTT. It is translated as CASSQDIQGSSYNSPLHF.

V and J are TRBV12-5 and TRBJ1-2, with D unresolved. The germline gives CDR1 LGHNT, CDR2 FRNRAP. CDR3 length: 13 residues. The germline V and J ends were trimmed by 2 bases and 4 bases, with 8 bases remaining between them. CDR3 in DNA: TGTGCTAGTGGTTTGCCAGGCACCTATGGCTACACCTTC. It encodes CASGLPGTYGYTF.

The chain uses TRBV6-1 and TRBJ1-2; possible D gene TRBD1, 6 bases. This CDR3 region has 15 residues. Germline V CDR1 and CDR2: MNHNS, SASEGT. With 1 base removed from V and 4 bases from J, the gap between germline ends came to 13 bases. The CDR3 here is CASSEDRDRTYGYTF. In DNA, the CDR3 is TGTGCCAGCAGTGAAGACCGAGACAGGACCTATGGCTACACCTTC.

The chain joins TRBV18 to TRBJ2-5; 10 bases align to TRBD2. Trimming cost V 3 bases and J 4 bases; bases outside gene matches: 11. CDR1 is KGHSH, CDR2 LQKENI, per germline. CDR3 length: 17 residues. The CDR3 protein is CASSPVAGGLSRETQYF. The CDR3 region has the DNA TGTGCCAGCTCACCCGTAGCGGGGGGCCTATCTCGAGAGACCCAGTACTTC.

This sequence joins TRBV6-5 and TRBJ1-6; D unclear. Between the trimmed V and J ends, which lost 7 bases and 6 bases, there was a span of 13 bases. The CDR3 contains 14 residues. Germline assignment: CDR1 MNHEY and CDR2 SVGAGI. This CDR3 is CASNTGGRNSPLHF. For the CDR3, the DNA is TGTGCCAGCAATACGGGAGGGCGTAATTCACCCCTCCACTTT.

This chain connects TRBV19 to TRBJ1-2, with 9 positions matching TRBD1. Germline-derived CDR1 and CDR2 are LNHDA and SQIVND (reference sequence). The CDR3 runs 15 residues. The ends lost 6 bases at V and 8 bases at J; junction bases unmatched: 13. Written as DNA, the CDR3 is TGTGCCAGTAGCTTTGTTCCGGGGACAGGGAAGGGCTACACCTTC. It translates to CASSFVPGTGKGYTF.

This rearrangement joins TRBV15 to TRBJ1-5, with D unresolved. Trimming took off 0 bases at V and 1 base at J, with 4 bases between the two ends. The CDR3 has 14 amino acids. Per germline, CDR1 LNHNV and CDR2 YYDKDF (reference sequence). Here the CDR3 DNA reads TGTGCCACCAGCAGAGAGGGGAGCAATCAGCCCCAGCATTTT. Protein: CATSREGSNQPQHF.